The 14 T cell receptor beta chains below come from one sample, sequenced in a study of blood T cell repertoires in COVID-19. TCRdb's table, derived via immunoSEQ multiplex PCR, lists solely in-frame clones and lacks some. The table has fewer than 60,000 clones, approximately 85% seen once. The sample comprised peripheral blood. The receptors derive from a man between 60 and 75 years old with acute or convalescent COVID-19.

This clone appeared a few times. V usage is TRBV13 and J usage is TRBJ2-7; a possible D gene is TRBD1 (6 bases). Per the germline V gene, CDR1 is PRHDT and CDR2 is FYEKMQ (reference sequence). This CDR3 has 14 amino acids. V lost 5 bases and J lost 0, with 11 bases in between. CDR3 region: CASSQQGYSYEQYF. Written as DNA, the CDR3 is TGTGCCAGCAGCCAACAGGGATACTCCTACGAGCAGTACTTC.

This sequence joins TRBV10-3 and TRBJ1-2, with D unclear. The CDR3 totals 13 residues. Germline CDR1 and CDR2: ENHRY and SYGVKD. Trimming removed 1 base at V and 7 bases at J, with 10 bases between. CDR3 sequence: CAISEWPPGGYTF. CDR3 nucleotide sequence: TGTGCCATCAGTGAGTGGCCCCCGGGTGGCTACACCTTC.

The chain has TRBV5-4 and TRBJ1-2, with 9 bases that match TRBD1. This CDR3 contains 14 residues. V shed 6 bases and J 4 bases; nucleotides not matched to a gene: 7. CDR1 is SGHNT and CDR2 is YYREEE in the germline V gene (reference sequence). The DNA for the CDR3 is TGTGCCAGCACCAGACAGGGGGATCGCTATGGCTACACCTTC. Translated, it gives CASTRQGDRYGYTF.

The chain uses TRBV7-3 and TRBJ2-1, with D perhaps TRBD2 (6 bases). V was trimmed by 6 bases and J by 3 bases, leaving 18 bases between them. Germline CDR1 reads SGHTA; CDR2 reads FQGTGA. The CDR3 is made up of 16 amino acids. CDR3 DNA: TGTGCCAGCAGTCCCTCGGGGCGCGGGATCTACAATGAGCAGTTCTTC. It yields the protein CASSPSGRGIYNEQFF.

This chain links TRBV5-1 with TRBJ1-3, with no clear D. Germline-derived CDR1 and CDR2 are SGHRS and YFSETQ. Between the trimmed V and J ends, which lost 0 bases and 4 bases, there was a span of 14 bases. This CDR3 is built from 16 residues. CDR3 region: CASSLAFGRGGNTIYF. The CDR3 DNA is TGCGCCAGCAGCTTGGCCTTCGGCCGCGGAGGAAACACCATATATTTT.

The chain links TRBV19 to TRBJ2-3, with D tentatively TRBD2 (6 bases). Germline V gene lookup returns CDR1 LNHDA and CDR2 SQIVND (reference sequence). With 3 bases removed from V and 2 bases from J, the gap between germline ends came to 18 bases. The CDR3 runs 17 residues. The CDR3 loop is CASSMRASADLTDTQYF. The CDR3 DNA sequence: TGTGCCAGTAGTATGAGAGCTAGCGCCGACCTCACAGATACGCAGTATTTT.

The CDR3 nucleotides are TGTGCCAGCAGTGAACCTAATACGCAGTATTTT. This gives the protein CASSEPNTQYF. The rearrangement links TRBV2 to TRBJ2-3; D is uncertain. CDR1 is SNHLY and CDR2 is FYNNEI in the germline V gene. The CDR3 is made up of 11 amino acids. V was cut by 2 bases and J by 7 bases, with 4 bases left in between.

CDR3 sequence reads: CASSQELRGRAGYGYTF. CDR3 nucleotides: TGCGCCAGCAGCCAAGAGCTCAGGGGTAGGGCGGGCTATGGCTACACCTTC. This chain uses TRBV4-1 with TRBJ1-2, with a tentative D call TRBD1 (6 bases). Germline-derived CDR1 and CDR2 are MGHRA and YSYEKL. V was pared by 0 bases and J by 4 bases, with 18 bases between. The CDR3 extends over 17 amino acids.

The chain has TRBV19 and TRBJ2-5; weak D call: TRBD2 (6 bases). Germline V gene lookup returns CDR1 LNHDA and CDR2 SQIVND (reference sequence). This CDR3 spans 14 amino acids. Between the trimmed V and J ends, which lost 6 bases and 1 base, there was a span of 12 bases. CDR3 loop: CASSRLGGQETQYF. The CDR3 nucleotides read TGTGCCAGTAGCCGACTGGGGGGCCAAGAGACCCAGTACTTC.

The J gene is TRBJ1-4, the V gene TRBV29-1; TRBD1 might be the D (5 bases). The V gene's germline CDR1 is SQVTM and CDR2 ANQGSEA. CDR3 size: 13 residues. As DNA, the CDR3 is TGCAGTGGTCAGGGCACAACTAATGAAAAACTGTTTTTT. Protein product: CSGQGTTNEKLFF.

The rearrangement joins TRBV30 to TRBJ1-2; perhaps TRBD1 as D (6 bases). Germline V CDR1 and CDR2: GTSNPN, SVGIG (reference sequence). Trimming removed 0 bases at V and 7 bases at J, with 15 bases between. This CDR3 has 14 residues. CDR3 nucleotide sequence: TGTGCCTGGAGTGTACTTTTGGGCAGGGGTGGCTACACCTTC. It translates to CAWSVLLGRGGYTF.

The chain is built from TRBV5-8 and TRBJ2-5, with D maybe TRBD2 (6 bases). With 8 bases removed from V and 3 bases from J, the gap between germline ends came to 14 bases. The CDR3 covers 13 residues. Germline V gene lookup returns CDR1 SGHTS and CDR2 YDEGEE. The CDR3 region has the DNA TGTGCCAGTGATCCCCGGGGGAAAGAGACCCAGTACTTC. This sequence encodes CASDPRGKETQYF.

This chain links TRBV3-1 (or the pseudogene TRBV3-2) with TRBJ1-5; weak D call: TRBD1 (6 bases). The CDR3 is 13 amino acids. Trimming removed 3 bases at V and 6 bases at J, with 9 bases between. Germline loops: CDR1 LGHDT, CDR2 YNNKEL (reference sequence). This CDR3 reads CASSQQGSQPQHF. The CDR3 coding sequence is TGTGCCAGCAGCCAGCAGGGGAGTCAGCCCCAGCATTTT.

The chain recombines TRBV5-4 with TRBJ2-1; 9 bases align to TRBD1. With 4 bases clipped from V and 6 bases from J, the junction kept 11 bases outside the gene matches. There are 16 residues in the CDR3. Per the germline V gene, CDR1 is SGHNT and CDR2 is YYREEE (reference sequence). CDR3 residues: CASSRGQGMNPNEQFF. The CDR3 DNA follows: TGTGCCAGCAGCAGGGGACAGGGCATGAACCCCAATGAGCAGTTCTTC. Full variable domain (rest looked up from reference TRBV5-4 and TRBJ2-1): ETGVTQSPTHLIKTRGQQVTLRCSSQSGHNTVSWYQQALGQGPQFIFQYYREEENGRGNFPPRFSGLQFPNYSSELNVNALELDDSALYLCASSRGQGMNPNEQFFGPGTRLTVL.